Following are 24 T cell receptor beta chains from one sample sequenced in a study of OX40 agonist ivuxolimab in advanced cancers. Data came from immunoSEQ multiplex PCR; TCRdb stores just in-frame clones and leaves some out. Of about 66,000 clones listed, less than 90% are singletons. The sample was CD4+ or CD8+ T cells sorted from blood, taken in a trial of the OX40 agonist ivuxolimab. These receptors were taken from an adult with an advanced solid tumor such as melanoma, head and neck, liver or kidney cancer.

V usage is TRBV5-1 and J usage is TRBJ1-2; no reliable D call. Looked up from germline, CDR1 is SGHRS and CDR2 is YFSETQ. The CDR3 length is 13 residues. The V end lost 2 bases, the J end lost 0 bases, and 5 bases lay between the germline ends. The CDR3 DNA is TGCGCCAGCAGCTTAACACCTAACTATGGCTACACCTTC. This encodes CASSLTPNYGYTF.

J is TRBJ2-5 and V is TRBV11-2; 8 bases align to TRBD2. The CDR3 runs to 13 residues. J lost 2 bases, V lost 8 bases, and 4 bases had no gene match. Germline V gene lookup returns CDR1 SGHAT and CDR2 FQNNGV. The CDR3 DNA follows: TGTGCCAGCTCGACTAGCGTACAAGAGACCCAGTACTTC. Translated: CASSTSVQETQYF.

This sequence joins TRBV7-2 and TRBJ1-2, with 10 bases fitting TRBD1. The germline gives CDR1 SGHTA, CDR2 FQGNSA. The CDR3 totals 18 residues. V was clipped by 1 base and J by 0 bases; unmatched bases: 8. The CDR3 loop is CASSLVGTGARTNYGYTF. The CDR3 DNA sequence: TGTGCCAGCAGCTTAGTCGGGACAGGGGCGCGGACTAACTATGGCTACACCTTC.

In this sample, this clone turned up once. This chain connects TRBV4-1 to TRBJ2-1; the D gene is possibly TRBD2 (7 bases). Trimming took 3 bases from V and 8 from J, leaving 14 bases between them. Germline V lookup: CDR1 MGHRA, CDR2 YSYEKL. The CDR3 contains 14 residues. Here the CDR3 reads CASSHAGAGDEQFF. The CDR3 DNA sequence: TGCGCCAGCAGCCACGCGGGGGCCGGGGATGAGCAGTTCTTC.

The CDR3 sequence is CASSGYHNEQFF. CDR3 nucleotide sequence: TGTGCCAGCAGCGGCTACCACAATGAGCAGTTCTTC. The genes are TRBV6-1 and TRBJ2-1; D is unclear. Germline V lookup: CDR1 MNHNS, CDR2 SASEGT. Trimming removed 6 bases at V and 5 bases at J, with 8 bases between. The CDR3 extends over 12 amino acids.

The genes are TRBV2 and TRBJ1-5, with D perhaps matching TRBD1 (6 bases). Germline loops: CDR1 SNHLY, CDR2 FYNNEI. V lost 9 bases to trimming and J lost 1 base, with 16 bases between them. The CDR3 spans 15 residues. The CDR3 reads CASHFGGASNQPQHF. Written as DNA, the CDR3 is TGTGCCAGTCATTTTGGGGGGGCAAGCAATCAGCCCCAGCATTTT. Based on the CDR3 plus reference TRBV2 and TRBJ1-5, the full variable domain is EPEVTQTPSHQVTQMGQEVILRCVPISNHLYFYWYRQILGQKVEFLVSFYNNEISEKSEIFDDQFSVERPDGSNFTLKIRSTKLEDSAMYFCASHFGGASNQPQHFGDGTRLSIL.

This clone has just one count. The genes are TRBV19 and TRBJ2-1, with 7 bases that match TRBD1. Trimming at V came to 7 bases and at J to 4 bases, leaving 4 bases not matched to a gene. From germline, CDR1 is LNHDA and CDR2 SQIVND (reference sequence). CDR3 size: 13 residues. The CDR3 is CASMTGRYNEQFF. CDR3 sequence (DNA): TGTGCCAGTATGACAGGGAGATACAATGAGCAGTTCTTC.

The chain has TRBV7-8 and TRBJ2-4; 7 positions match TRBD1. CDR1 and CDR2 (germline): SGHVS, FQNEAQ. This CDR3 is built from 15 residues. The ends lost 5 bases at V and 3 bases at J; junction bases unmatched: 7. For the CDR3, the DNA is TGTGCCAGCAGCCAGGAGACAGGGAGCAAAAACATTCAGTACTTC. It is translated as CASSQETGSKNIQYF.

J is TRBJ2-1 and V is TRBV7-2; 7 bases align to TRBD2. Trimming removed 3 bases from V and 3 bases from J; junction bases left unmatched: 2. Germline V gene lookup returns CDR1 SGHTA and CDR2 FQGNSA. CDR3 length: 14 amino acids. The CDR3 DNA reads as TGTGCCAGCAGCTTCGGCGGGAGCTACAATGAGCAGTTCTTC. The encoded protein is CASSFGGSYNEQFF.

The CDR3 protein is CAIRDRGGDGETQYF. The DNA of the CDR3 is TGTGCCATCAGGGATAGAGGGGGGGACGGAGAGACCCAGTACTTC. The rearrangement links TRBV10-3 to TRBJ2-5; D possibly corresponds to TRBD2 (7 bases). V gave up 6 bases and J gave up 4 bases, with 18 bases separating them. Germline V gives CDR1 ENHRY, CDR2 SYGVKD. CDR3 length: 15 residues.

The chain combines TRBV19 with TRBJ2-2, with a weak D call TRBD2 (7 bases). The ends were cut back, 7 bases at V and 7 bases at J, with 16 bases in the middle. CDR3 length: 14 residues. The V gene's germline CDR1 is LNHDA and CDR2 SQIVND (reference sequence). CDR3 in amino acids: CASKGGGPFGELFF. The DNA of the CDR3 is TGTGCCAGTAAGGGGGGAGGGCCCTTCGGGGAGCTGTTTTTT.

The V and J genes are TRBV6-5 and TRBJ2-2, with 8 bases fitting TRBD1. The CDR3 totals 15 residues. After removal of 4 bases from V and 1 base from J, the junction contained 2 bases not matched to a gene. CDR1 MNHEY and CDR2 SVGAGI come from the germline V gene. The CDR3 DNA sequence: TGTGCCAGCAGTTCCGGGACAGGGAACACCGGGGAGCTGTTTTTT. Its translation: CASSSGTGNTGELFF.

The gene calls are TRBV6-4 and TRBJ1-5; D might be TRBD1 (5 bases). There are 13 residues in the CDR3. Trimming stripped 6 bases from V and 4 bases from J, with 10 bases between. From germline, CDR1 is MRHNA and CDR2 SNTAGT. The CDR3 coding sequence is TGTGCCAGCAGAAGGACATTTAATCAGCCCCAGCATTTT. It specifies CASRRTFNQPQHF.

DNA of the CDR3: TGTGCCACCGCAGGGTATTTGGCGGGAGAGACCCAGTACTTC. This encodes CATAGYLAGETQYF. This chain connects TRBV2 to TRBJ2-5, with D perhaps given as TRBD1 or TRBD2 (5 bases each). The germline CDR1 and CDR2 sequences are SNHLY and FYNNEI. The CDR3 is 14 amino acids. With 10 bases removed from V and 4 bases from J, the gap between germline ends came to 19 bases.

The CDR3 protein is CASSPAGGPYEQYF. The DNA for the CDR3 is TGTGCCAGCTCACCAGCGGGAGGGCCCTACGAGCAGTACTTC. The chain joins TRBV18 to TRBJ2-7; TRBD2 matches at 9 bases. The CDR3 extends over 14 amino acids. Germline values: CDR1 KGHSH, CDR2 LQKENI. V shed 2 bases, J shed 2 bases, and the junction held 1 base outside the gene matches.

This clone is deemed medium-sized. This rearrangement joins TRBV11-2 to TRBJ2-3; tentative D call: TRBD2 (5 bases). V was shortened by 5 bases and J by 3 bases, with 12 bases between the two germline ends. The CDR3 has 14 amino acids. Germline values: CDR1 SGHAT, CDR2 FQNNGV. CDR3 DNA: TGTGCCAGCAGCATACCTAGCAGAACAGATACGCAGTATTTT. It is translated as CASSIPSRTDTQYF.

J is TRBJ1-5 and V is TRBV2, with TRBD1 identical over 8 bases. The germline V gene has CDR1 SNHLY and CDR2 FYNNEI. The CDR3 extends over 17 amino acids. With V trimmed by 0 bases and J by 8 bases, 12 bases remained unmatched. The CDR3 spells CASSEAPLRGRREPQHF. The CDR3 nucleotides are TGTGCCAGCAGTGAAGCTCCACTCAGGGGGCGTAGGGAGCCCCAGCATTTT.

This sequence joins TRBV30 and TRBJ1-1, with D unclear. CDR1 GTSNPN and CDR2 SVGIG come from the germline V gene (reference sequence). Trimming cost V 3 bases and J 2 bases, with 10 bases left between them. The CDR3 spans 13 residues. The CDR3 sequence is CAWRVSVNTEAFF. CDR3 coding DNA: TGTGCCTGGAGGGTTTCGGTAAACACTGAAGCTTTCTTT.

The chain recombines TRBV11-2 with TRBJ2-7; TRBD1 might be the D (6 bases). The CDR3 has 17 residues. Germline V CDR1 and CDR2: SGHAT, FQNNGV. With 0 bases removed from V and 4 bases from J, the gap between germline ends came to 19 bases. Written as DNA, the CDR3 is TGTGCCAGCAGCTTAGAATCATGGTGGGGGCGCTTTTACGAGCAGTACTTC. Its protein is CASSLESWWGRFYEQYF.

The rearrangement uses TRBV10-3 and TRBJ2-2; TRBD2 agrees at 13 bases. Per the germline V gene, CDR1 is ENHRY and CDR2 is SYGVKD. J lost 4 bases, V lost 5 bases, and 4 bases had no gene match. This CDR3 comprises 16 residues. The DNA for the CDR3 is TGTGCCATCAGTCCGGGGACTAGCGGGACCACCGGGGAGCTGTTTTTT. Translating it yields CAISPGTSGTTGELFF.

CDR3 region: CASSPQETQYF. Here the CDR3 DNA reads TGTGCCAGCTCACCACAAGAGACCCAGTACTTC. This rearrangement joins TRBV18 to TRBJ2-5; D is unresolved. The ends were cut back, 1 base at V and 3 bases at J, with 0 bases in the middle. The CDR3 spans 11 residues. Per germline, CDR1 KGHSH and CDR2 LQKENI.

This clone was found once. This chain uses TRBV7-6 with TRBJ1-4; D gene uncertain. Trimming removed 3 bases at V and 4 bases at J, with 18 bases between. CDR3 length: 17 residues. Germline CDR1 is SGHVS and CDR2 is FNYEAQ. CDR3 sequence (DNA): TGTGCCAGCAGCTTCGTCCCTCGGGCAGCTCATAATGAAAAACTGTTTTTT. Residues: CASSFVPRAAHNEKLFF.

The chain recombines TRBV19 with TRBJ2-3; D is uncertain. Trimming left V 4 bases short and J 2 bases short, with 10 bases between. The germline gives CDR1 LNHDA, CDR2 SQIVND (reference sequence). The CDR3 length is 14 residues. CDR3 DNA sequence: TGTGCCAGTAGTAGGTTGGGGAACACAGATACGCAGTATTTT. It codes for CASSRLGNTDTQYF.

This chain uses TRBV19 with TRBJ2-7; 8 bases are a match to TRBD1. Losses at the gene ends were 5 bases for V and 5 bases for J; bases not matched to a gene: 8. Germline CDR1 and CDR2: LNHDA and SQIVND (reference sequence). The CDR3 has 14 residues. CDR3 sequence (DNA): TGTGCCAGTAGTTCCGGACAGGGAAATGACGAGCAGTACTTC. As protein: CASSSGQGNDEQYF.